The 27 T cell receptor beta chains given below trace back to one sample, sequenced in a study of blood T cells in healthy people across ages. With a J-beta primer mix and a sample-barcoded 5' primer, a second PCR ran about 7 to 12 cycles. From the 5' RACE reads, TCRdb called clonotypes with MiXCR, one entry per CDR3 protein. This table has about 940,000 distinct CDR3 sequences, about 48% appearing once. The sequencing sample was made of blood. These receptors all come from a man aged 25-40 years in good health.

The rearrangement uses TRBV29-1 and TRBJ2-1; the D call may be TRBD1 or TRBD2 (5 bases each). Germline-derived CDR1 and CDR2 are SQVTM and ANQGSEA. V lost 4 bases, J lost 3 bases, and 13 bases lay in between. The CDR3 covers 14 residues. The chain's CDR3 is CSVAGAGRYNEQFF. The CDR3 coding sequence is TGCAGCGTTGCCGGGGCCGGCCGCTACAATGAGCAGTTCTTC.

This clonotype was seen once. The V call is TRBV12-3 or TRBV12-4, the J call TRBJ2-1; a possible D gene is TRBD1 (5 bases). This CDR3 is built from 14 residues. V shed 7 bases and J shed 5 bases, with 15 bases lying between them. The CDR3 reads CASTPRTTNNEQFF. CDR3 in DNA: TGTGCCAGCACCCCCAGGACAACAAACAATGAGCAGTTCTTC.

This clonotype is a singleton in its sample. The chain couples TRBV13 to TRBJ2-7; D unclear. Trimming took 6 bases from V and 3 from J, leaving 15 bases between them. The CDR3 is made up of 14 amino acids. Per germline, CDR1 PRHDT and CDR2 FYEKMQ (reference sequence). The CDR3 coding sequence is TGTGCCAGCAGGGCTTCCGGGTGCCACTACGAGCAGTACTTC. It codes for CASRASGCHYEQYF.

The rearrangement links TRBV7-9 to TRBJ1-2; D is possibly TRBD1 (5 bases). The V gene's germline CDR1 is SEHNR and CDR2 FQNEAQ (reference sequence). This CDR3 spans 14 amino acids. The V and J ends lost 11 bases and 5 bases respectively, with 21 bases between them. CDR3 protein: CAYIQPGRAYGYTF. CDR3 sequence (DNA): TGTGCCTACATCCAACCGGGACGGGCGTATGGCTACACCTTC.

This CDR3 is CASSLGYRGTSDTQYF. CDR3 DNA: TGCGCCAGCAGCTTGGGGTACAGGGGGACCTCGGATACGCAGTATTTT. V is TRBV5-1 and J is TRBJ2-3; 8 bases map to TRBD1. Germline lookup yields CDR1 SGHRS and CDR2 YFSETQ. J gave up 6 bases and V 0 bases, and 9 bases lay outside the gene matches. The CDR3 spans 16 residues. The full variable domain, completed using reference TRBV5-1 and TRBJ2-3, is KAGVTQTPRYLIKTRGQQVTLSCSPISGHRSVSWYQQTPGQGLQFLFEYFSETQRNKGNFPGRFSGRQFSNSRSEMNVSTLELGDSALYLCASSLGYRGTSDTQYFGPGTRLTVL.

The gene calls are TRBV6-2 or TRBV6-3 and TRBJ2-2, with TRBD2 as a possible D gene (5 bases). The CDR3 is made up of 11 amino acids. Trimming stripped 8 bases from V and 7 bases from J, with 8 bases between. The germline V gene has CDR1 MNHEY and CDR2 SVGEGT. The CDR3 is CASRGIGELFF. CDR3 DNA: TGTGCCAGCCGGGGTATCGGGGAGCTGTTTTTT.

The chain uses TRBV18 and TRBJ2-3; TRBD2 matches at 7 bases. Losses at the gene ends were 6 bases for V and 12 bases for J; bases not matched to a gene: 9. From germline, CDR1 is KGHSH and CDR2 LQKENI. This CDR3 contains 12 residues. CDR3 coding DNA: TGTGCCAGCTCCAGCGATGGGGGGGTCCAGTATTTT. This codes for CASSSDGGVQYF. Looking up the rest from reference TRBV18 and TRBJ2-3 gives the full variable domain: NAGVMQNPRHLVRRRGQEARLRCSPMKGHSHVYWYRQLPEEGLKFMVYLQKENIIDESGMPKERFSAEFPKEGPSILRIQQVVRGDSAAYFCASSSDGGVQYFGPGTRLTVL.

Of note for this clonotype: At one end the junction does not follow the germline gene, possibly because of a read error. DNA for the CDR3: TGTACCAGCAGTTTGGGGACAGGGGATGAAAAACTGTTTTTT. This encodes CTSSLGTGDEKLFF. The V gene is TRBV6-5, the J gene TRBJ1-4; 10 nucleotides agree with TRBD1. Per the germline V gene, CDR1 is MNHEY and CDR2 is SVGAGI. The CDR3 has 14 residues.

J is TRBJ2-5 and V is TRBV20-1, with TRBD2 matching 8 bases. The CDR3 covers 14 residues. The germline gives CDR1 DFQATT, CDR2 SNEGSKA (reference sequence). V was pared by 1 base and J by 4 bases, with 5 bases of the junction left unmatched. The CDR3 nucleotides read TGCAGTGCTAGAGGGAGCGGGGGCATAGAGACCCAGTACTTC. It encodes CSARGSGGIETQYF.

V and J are TRBV29-1 and TRBJ1-5; D is unclear. CDR1 is SQVTM, CDR2 ANQGSEA, per germline. Trimming left V 6 bases short and J 4 bases short, with 16 bases between. The CDR3 spans 14 residues. The DNA of the CDR3 is TGCAGCGTGACCGCTGGGGTAGGGAATCAGCCCCAGCATTTT. Protein product: CSVTAGVGNQPQHF.

This clonotype came up once. The chain couples TRBV11-1 to TRBJ2-5; a weak D match, TRBD2 (6 bases). The J call is uncertain, as TRBJ2-7 better fits the DNA end. This CDR3 has 15 residues. Germline values: CDR1 SGHAT, CDR2 FQDESV (reference sequence). The CDR3: CASSLAGGAAYEQYF. The DNA for the CDR3 is TGTGCCAGCAGCTTAGCGGGGGGTGCCGCCTACGAGCAGTACTTC.

The rearrangement joins TRBV7-2 to TRBJ2-2; maybe TRBD1 (6 bases). Germline values: CDR1 SGHTA, CDR2 FQGNSA. The CDR3 covers 15 residues. Trimming pared 4 bases from V and 1 base from J, leaving 10 bases between. CDR3 loop: CASSSRRGNTGELFF. The CDR3 DNA reads as TGTGCCAGCAGCTCGCGCAGGGGGAACACCGGGGAGCTGTTTTTT.

V usage is TRBV29-1 and J usage is TRBJ2-7, with TRBD1 matching over 9 bases. The V segment lost 7 bases and the J segment 2 bases; nucleotides outside the gene matches: 6. The CDR3 is made up of 13 amino acids. Germline V gene data show CDR1 as SQVTM and CDR2 as ANQGSEA. CDR3 residues: CSAAGQGTYEQYF. As DNA, the CDR3 is TGCAGCGCCGCTGGACAGGGGACCTACGAGCAGTACTTC.

Concerning this clonotype itself: The junction differs from germline at one of its ends, possibly a read error. The chain combines TRBV3-1 with TRBJ1-1; no definite D call. Germline loops: CDR1 LGHDT, CDR2 YNNKEL (reference sequence). The CDR3 totals 15 residues. The CDR3 DNA sequence: TGTACCAGCAGCCAAGATCCGGCGGGTTGGGCTGAAGCTTTCTTT. It translates to CTSSQDPAGWAEAFF.

V usage is TRBV7-8 and J usage is TRBJ1-6; 7 bases align to TRBD1. Germline V gene data show CDR1 as SGHVS and CDR2 as FQNEAQ. This CDR3 is built from 15 residues. V shed 3 bases and J 8 bases; nucleotides not matched to a gene: 7. The CDR3 DNA reads as TGTGCCAGCAGCTTCCAGGGGGACATCTATTCACCCCTCCACTTT. Its translation is CASSFQGDIYSPLHF.

Notes on this clonotype: Mismatch with germline at one junction end may stem from a read error. The chain employs TRBV12-3 or TRBV12-4 and TRBJ2-1; TRBD2 aligns across 12 bases. CDR3 length: 16 amino acids. For the CDR3, the DNA is TGTGCCAACAGTCCCGGGACTAGCGGGTCACTTAATGAGCAGTTCTTC. Translated: CANSPGTSGSLNEQFF.

Only one count was recorded for this clonotype. This chain joins TRBV20-1 and TRBJ2-3; the D gene is possibly TRBD1 (5 bases). CDR3 length: 14 amino acids. The V and J ends lost 3 bases and 3 bases respectively, with 13 bases between them. In germline, CDR1 is DFQATT, CDR2 SNEGSKA (reference sequence). The CDR3 is CSASPGRETDTQYF. The CDR3 DNA reads TGCAGTGCTAGTCCGGGCAGGGAAACAGATACGCAGTATTTT.

A word on this clonotype: This may be a read error: a much more frequent sequence differs by one nucleotide. The chain carries TRBV9 and TRBJ2-4, with 7 bases matching TRBD2. Gene TRBJ2-5 matches the end of the DNA better, so the J call may be wrong. In germline, CDR1 is SGDLS, CDR2 YYNGEE. This CDR3 region has 16 residues. DNA for the CDR3: TGTGCCAGCAGCGTAGGACTCCGGCTTAGCGGGGAGACCCAGTACTTC. This translates into CASSVGLRLSGETQYF.

The gene calls are TRBV6-2 or TRBV6-3 and TRBJ2-3; 8 bases match TRBD2. Germline CDR1 reads MNHEY; CDR2 reads SVGEGT. This CDR3 has 18 amino acids. Losses at the gene ends were 2 bases for V and 0 bases for J; bases not matched to a gene: 10. The CDR3 sequence: CASSYAGTRFPSTDTQYF. CDR3 DNA sequence: TGTGCCAGCAGTTACGCCGGGACTAGGTTCCCTAGCACAGATACGCAGTATTTT.

The sample holds one count of this clonotype. The chain combines TRBV7-8 with TRBJ2-3; D is possibly TRBD2 (6 bases). The CDR3 runs to 16 residues. The V gene lost 3 bases and the J gene lost 0 bases, with 13 bases spanning the gap. CDR1 is SGHVS, CDR2 FQNEAQ, per germline. The CDR3: CASSFSAGPSTDTQYF. The CDR3 DNA is TGTGCCAGCAGCTTCTCGGCGGGGCCTAGCACAGATACGCAGTATTTT.

The rearrangement uses TRBV24-1 and TRBJ2-2; D is possibly TRBD1 or TRBD2 (5 bases each). CDR3 size: 17 residues. From germline, CDR1 is KGHDR and CDR2 SFDVKD. V lost 1 base, J lost 0 bases, and 11 bases lay in between. The CDR3 DNA follows: TGTGCCACCAGTGATTTTTCCGGGACGGCGAACACCGGGGAGCTGTTTTTT. Translated, it gives CATSDFSGTANTGELFF.

V is TRBV27 and J is TRBJ1-1; a weak D match, TRBD1 (6 bases). Trimming cost V 7 bases and J 10 bases, with 19 bases left between them. The CDR3 covers 13 residues. Germline V CDR1 and CDR2: MNHEY, SMNVEV (reference sequence). In DNA, the CDR3 is TGTGCCAGCACCTCACCGGGGGGCTTGCGAGCTTTCTTT. This codes for CASTSPGGLRAFF.

The rearrangement joins TRBV29-1 to TRBJ2-7; D is unclear. Germline V gene sequence: CDR1 SQVTM, CDR2 ANQGSEA. Between the trimmed V and J ends, which lost 0 bases and 2 bases, there was a span of 8 bases. The CDR3 consists of 13 residues. CDR3 in amino acids: CSVEEQRTYEQYF. CDR3 in DNA: TGCAGCGTTGAAGAGCAGCGCACCTACGAGCAGTACTTC.

This clonotype was observed a handful of times. V usage is TRBV4-2 and J usage is TRBJ2-3, with TRBD2 identical over 15 bases. CDR3 size: 17 residues. Germline CDR1 is LGHNA and CDR2 is YNFKEQ. Trimming at V came to 6 bases and at J to 0 bases, leaving 4 bases not matched to a gene. The CDR3 is CASRGTSGGSSTDTQYF. CDR3 nucleotide sequence: TGTGCCAGCAGGGGGACTAGCGGGGGGAGTAGCACAGATACGCAGTATTTT.

Turning to this clonotype: An end of the junction does not agree with germline; a read error may underlie this. The chain joins TRBV3-1 to TRBJ1-5; 7 bases are shared with TRBD1. The V gene's germline CDR1 is LGHDT and CDR2 YNNKEL (reference sequence). The CDR3 has 14 amino acids. CDR3 in amino acids: CAGSQTGRWQPQHF. Written as DNA, the CDR3 is TGTGCCGGCAGCCAGACAGGGCGTTGGCAGCCCCAGCATTTT.

The V gene is TRBV4-1, the J gene TRBJ2-5, with 10 bases matching TRBD1. The J call could be wrong; TRBJ2-7 is a better fit for the DNA end. The germline V gene encodes CDR1 MGHRA and CDR2 YSYEKL. CDR3 length: 16 amino acids. The chain's CDR3 is CASSQDRGTGAYEQYF. CDR3 DNA sequence: TGCGCCAGCAGCCAAGATCGGGGGACAGGGGCCTACGAGCAGTACTTC.

The rearrangement joins TRBV20-1 to TRBJ1-1; 10 bases map to TRBD1. This CDR3 region has 15 residues. The V and J ends lost 5 bases and 1 base, in that order; junction bases with no gene match: 7. Germline CDR1 reads DFQATT; CDR2 reads SNEGSKA (reference sequence). The CDR3 DNA reads TGCAGTGCTGAGCGGGACAGGGGAAAGAACACTGAAGCTTTCTTT. Translated, it gives CSAERDRGKNTEAFF.